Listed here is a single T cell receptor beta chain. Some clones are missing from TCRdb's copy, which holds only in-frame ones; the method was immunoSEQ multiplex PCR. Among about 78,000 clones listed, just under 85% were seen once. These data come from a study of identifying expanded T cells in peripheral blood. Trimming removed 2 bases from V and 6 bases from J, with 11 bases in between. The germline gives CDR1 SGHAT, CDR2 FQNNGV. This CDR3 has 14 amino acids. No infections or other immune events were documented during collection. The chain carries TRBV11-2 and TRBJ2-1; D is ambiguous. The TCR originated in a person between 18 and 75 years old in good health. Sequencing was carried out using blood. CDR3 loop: CASSLPTVRNEQFF. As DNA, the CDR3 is TGTGCCAGCAGCTTACCGACGGTCCGCAATGAGCAGTTCTTC.